This passage covers 20 T cell receptor beta chains from one sample sequenced in a study of OX40 agonist ivuxolimab in advanced cancers. Clones were read by immunoSEQ multiplex PCR, and TCRdb kept only the in-frame ones, dropping some. The sample holds tens of thousands of clones, around 75% seen once. The source material was CD4+ or CD8+ T cells sorted from blood, sampled in a trial of the OX40 agonist ivuxolimab. Source of these receptors: an adult with an advanced solid tumor such as melanoma, head and neck, liver or kidney cancer.

V usage is TRBV28 and J usage is TRBJ2-1, with 7 bases that match TRBD2. This CDR3 comprises 17 residues. V gave up 3 bases and J gave up 0 bases; unmatched junction bases: 8. Germline assignment: CDR1 MDHEN and CDR2 SYDVKM. CDR3 sequence (DNA): TGTGCCAGCAGTTTCGTTCGGGGGGTAAGCTCCTACAATGAGCAGTTCTTC. Translating it yields CASSFVRGVSSYNEQFF.

The genes are TRBV10-3 and TRBJ2-7, with TRBD1 matching over 9 bases. The germline V gene encodes CDR1 ENHRY and CDR2 SYGVKD. The trim removed 7 bases at V and 2 bases at J, leaving 9 bases unmatched. This CDR3 has 15 amino acids. CDR3 region: CAITIGTGRTYEQYF. The CDR3 DNA reads as TGTGCCATCACTATCGGGACAGGGCGAACCTACGAGCAGTACTTC.

The rearrangement uses TRBV13 and TRBJ1-2; TRBD1 matches at 7 bases. The CDR3 is made up of 16 amino acids. Trimming at V came to 5 bases and at J to 5 bases, leaving 14 bases not matched to a gene. The V gene's germline CDR1 is PRHDT and CDR2 FYEKMQ (reference sequence). CDR3 DNA: TGTGCCAGCAGCAATCGGGTTGAGGACAGGCTTTATGGCTACACCTTC. Translating it yields CASSNRVEDRLYGYTF.

About this clone: Other nucleotide sequences in the sample specify the same CDR3. V gene TRBV9 combines with J gene TRBJ2-1; D is perhaps TRBD2 (6 bases). CDR3 length: 13 amino acids. With 0 bases removed from V and 8 bases from J, the gap between germline ends came to 9 bases. Looked up from germline, CDR1 is SGDLS and CDR2 is YYNGEE. The CDR3 loop is CASSVGGGDEQFF. The CDR3 nucleotides read TGTGCCAGCAGCGTAGGCGGAGGGGATGAGCAGTTCTTC.

This chain connects TRBV4-2 to TRBJ2-7, with D uncertain. The CDR3 loop spans 17 amino acids. The V end was cut by 0 bases, the J end by 0 bases, with 15 bases between. Germline CDR1 is LGHNA and CDR2 is YNFKEQ. DNA of the CDR3: TGTGCCAGCAGCCAAGAGGCGCTCCATCTTAGCTCCTACGAGCAGTACTTC. Its translation: CASSQEALHLSSYEQYF.

The chain uses TRBV30 and TRBJ1-3; D gene ambiguous. The V and J ends lost 0 bases and 4 bases respectively, with 4 bases between them. The CDR3 covers 12 residues. Germline V lookup: CDR1 GTSNPN, CDR2 SVGIG (reference sequence). The CDR3 DNA sequence: TGTGCCTGGAGTGTTGCGGGAAACACCATATATTTT. Amino acids: CAWSVAGNTIYF. Based on the CDR3 plus reference TRBV30 and TRBJ1-3, the full variable domain is SQTIHQWPATLVQPVGSPLSLECTVEGTSNPNLYWYRQAAGRGLQLLFYSVGIGQISSEVPQNLSASRPQDRQFILSSKKLLLSDSGFYLCAWSVAGNTIYFGEGSWLTVV.

This clone was counted between two and nine times. This rearrangement joins TRBV4-1 to TRBJ2-5, with 11 positions matching TRBD2. V shed 4 bases, J shed 4 bases, and the junction held 5 bases outside the gene matches. This CDR3 spans 15 amino acids. Germline CDR1 and CDR2: MGHRA and YSYEKL. CDR3 loop: CASSLVAGGLETQYF. CDR3 sequence (DNA): TGCGCCAGCAGCCTCGTAGCGGGAGGGCTAGAGACCCAGTACTTC.

The chain uses TRBV13 and TRBJ2-7; D is uncertain. The CDR3 totals 12 residues. V gave up 1 base and J gave up 5 bases, with 6 bases separating them. CDR1 and CDR2 from the germline V gene are PRHDT and FYEKMQ (reference sequence). Here the CDR3 DNA reads TGTGCCAGCAGCTTAGCAGAGGACGAGCAGTACTTC. This encodes CASSLAEDEQYF.

This chain joins TRBV7-9 and TRBJ2-7; TRBD2 matches 9 bases. Germline V lookup: CDR1 SEHNR, CDR2 FQNEAQ (reference sequence). V was clipped by 1 base and J by 4 bases; unmatched bases: 8. The CDR3 runs 16 residues. Here the CDR3 reads CASSLDSGSTIYEQYF. CDR3 sequence (DNA): TGTGCCAGCAGCTTAGATAGCGGGAGCACCATTTACGAGCAGTACTTC.

This rearrangement joins TRBV19 to TRBJ1-2, with D perhaps matching TRBD1 (5 bases). The CDR3 extends over 15 amino acids. CDR1 and CDR2 from the germline V gene are LNHDA and SQIVND (reference sequence). The V end lost 4 bases, the J end lost 0 bases, and 12 bases lay between the germline ends. The CDR3 bases are TGTGCCAGTAGTAGGGGGGGGTTCCCTAACTATGGCTACACCTTC. As protein: CASSRGGFPNYGYTF. Combining the CDR3 with reference TRBV19 and TRBJ1-2 gives the whole variable domain DGGITQSPKYLFRKEGQNVTLSCEQNLNHDAMYWYRQDPGQGLRLIYYSQIVNDFQKGDIAEGYSVSREKKESFPLTVTSAQKNPTAFYLCASSRGGFPNYGYTFGSGTRLTVV.

The chain is built from TRBV4-1 and TRBJ2-7; either TRBD1 or TRBD2 may fit D (6 bases each). The ends were cut back, 3 bases at V and 5 bases at J, with 11 bases in the middle. The CDR3 covers 13 residues. Germline V gene data show CDR1 as MGHRA and CDR2 as YSYEKL. CDR3 region: CASSHQGGHEQYF. The CDR3 DNA reads as TGCGCCAGCAGCCACCAAGGGGGGCACGAGCAGTACTTC.

By share, this clone counts as medium-sized. The V and J genes are TRBV5-4 and TRBJ1-3; no firm D call. Germline CDR1 reads SGHNT; CDR2 reads YYREEE (reference sequence). The V and J ends lost 4 bases and 3 bases respectively, with 17 bases between them. The length of the CDR3 is 16 residues. This CDR3 is CASSGESDYFGNTIYF. DNA for the CDR3: TGTGCCAGCAGCGGGGAATCTGATTATTTTGGAAACACCATATATTTT.

The rearrangement uses TRBV19 and TRBJ1-2; the D is unclear. V was trimmed by 1 base and J by 6 bases, leaving 6 bases between them. The CDR3 runs 12 residues. CDR1 and CDR2 from the germline V gene are LNHDA and SQIVND (reference sequence). CDR3 nucleotide sequence: TGTGCCAGTAGTATAGGCCGGAATGGCTACACCTTC. Translation: CASSIGRNGYTF.

This clone has just one count. The chain recombines TRBV7-6 with TRBJ1-5; D is unresolved. The CDR3 spans 17 residues. V was cut by 1 base and J by 1 base, with 14 bases left in between. Germline V gene data show CDR1 as SGHVS and CDR2 as FNYEAQ. The CDR3 reads CASSLVPGPKSNQPQHF. The CDR3 coding sequence is TGTGCCAGCAGCTTAGTCCCTGGTCCCAAGAGCAATCAGCCCCAGCATTTT.

The chain has TRBV5-1 and TRBJ2-2; 16 nucleotides match TRBD2. The V gene end was trimmed by 4 bases and the J gene end by 2 bases; junction bases not matched to a gene: 5. Germline CDR1 SGHRS, CDR2 YFSETQ. CDR3 length: 18 residues. CDR3 sequence: CASSDGTSGRANTGELFF. CDR3 in DNA: TGCGCCAGCAGCGACGGGACTAGCGGGAGGGCCAACACCGGGGAGCTGTTTTTT. Full variable domain (missing parts from reference TRBV5-1 and TRBJ2-2): KAGVTQTPRYLIKTRGQQVTLSCSPISGHRSVSWYQQTPGQGLQFLFEYFSETQRNKGNFPGRFSGRQFSNSRSEMNVSTLELGDSALYLCASSDGTSGRANTGELFFGEGSRLTVL.

This clone was counted a single time. The chain employs TRBV30 and TRBJ2-2; no clear D gene. In germline, CDR1 is GTSNPN, CDR2 SVGIG (reference sequence). With 2 bases removed from V and 5 bases from J, the gap between germline ends came to 3 bases. The CDR3 runs 11 residues. The CDR3 sequence: CAWSWTGELFF. The DNA of the CDR3 is TGTGCCTGGAGTTGGACCGGGGAGCTGTTTTTT.

The genes are TRBV7-3 and TRBJ2-1, with TRBD1 as a possible D gene (6 bases). The V and J ends lost 8 bases and 8 bases respectively, with 16 bases between them. Germline CDR1 is SGHTA and CDR2 is FQGTGA. The CDR3 totals 13 residues. Written as DNA, the CDR3 is TGTGCCAGCTCTGTAGGGGGAGTTGATGAGCAGTTCTTC. Amino acids: CASSVGGVDEQFF. The full variable domain, rest sourced from reference TRBV7-3 and TRBJ2-1, is GAGVSQTPSNKVTEKGKYVELRCDPISGHTALYWYRQSLGQGPEFLIYFQGTGAADDSGLPNDRFFAVRPEGSVSTLKIQRTERGDSAVYLCASSVGGVDEQFFGPGTRLTVL.

CDR3: CASSTDRGAYEQYF. CDR3 DNA sequence: TGCGCCAGCAGCACGGACAGGGGTGCCTACGAGCAGTACTTC. The rearrangement uses TRBV4-1 and TRBJ2-7; 9 bases are a match to TRBD1. This CDR3 region has 14 residues. V gave up 5 bases and J gave up 2 bases; unmatched junction bases: 4. Germline CDR1 MGHRA, CDR2 YSYEKL.

This clone was seen more than once but under ten times. The chain recombines TRBV30 with TRBJ1-1, with unresolved D. Germline-derived CDR1 and CDR2 are GTSNPN and SVGIG (reference sequence). The CDR3 is 13 residues long. Trimming cost V 5 bases and J 0 bases, with 10 bases left between them. This CDR3 reads CAWGLAVNTEAFF. The CDR3 DNA reads TGTGCCTGGGGCCTGGCCGTGAACACTGAAGCTTTCTTT.

J is TRBJ1-2 and V is TRBV7-9; maybe TRBD1 (6 bases). CDR3 length equals 14 residues. Per germline, CDR1 SEHNR and CDR2 FQNEAQ (reference sequence). Trimming cost V 6 bases and J 4 bases, with 15 bases left between them. This CDR3 is CASRSRGEVYGYTF. DNA of the CDR3: TGTGCCAGCAGGTCAAGGGGGGAAGTCTATGGCTACACCTTC.